This is a list of T cell receptor beta chains from one sample in a study of chemoradiotherapy in HPV16-positive cancers. Assay used: immunoSEQ multiplex PCR; TCRdb lists only in-frame clones, some missing. In the table there are just under 40,000 clones, more than 75% of which are singletons. The material sequenced was blood, taken from a patient who underwent chemoradiotherapy. The receptor set was obtained from a human donor with HPV-associated anogenital cancer. CDR3s include the opening cysteine and the closing phenylalanine or tryptophan.

J,V,CDR3
TRBJ1-1,TRBV19,CASSPQGAVVTEAFF
TRBJ1-2,TRBV4-3,CASSQGGADYGYTF
TRBJ2-3,TRBV23-1,CASRGWGEHTDTQYF
TRBJ2-1,TRBV6-5,CASSYSKGLSGEQFF
TRBJ1-4,TRBV30,CARKEGATNEKLFF
TRBJ1-2,TRBV5-1,CASSLVGGQLNYGYTF
TRBJ1-6,TRBV19,CASSIATVDSPLHF
TRBJ1-6,TRBV6-5,CASSSSDGARNSPLHF
TRBJ1-4,TRBV30,CAWRGLYGEKLFF
TRBJ2-5,TRBV11-2,CASSLDITRRLYF
TRBJ2-5,TRBV5-1,CASSEGGGVGETQYF
TRBJ2-7,TRBV7-3,CASSFERDYEQYF
TRBJ2-7,TRBV10-1,CASSEGTGQGQVQQYF
TRBJ2-7,TRBV18,CASSPRWTGPHEQYF
TRBJ1-1,TRBV6-5,CASSFDGMNTEAFF
TRBJ2-2,TRBV11-2,CASSSAQRGITGELFF
TRBJ1-1,TRBV29-1,CSVRQGGNTEAFF
TRBJ2-7,TRBV4-1,CASSQGTAEGHEQYF
TRBJ2-1,TRBV7-6,CASSFTGGPDEQFF
TRBJ2-4,TRBV4-1,CASSQEGRAENIQYF
TRBJ2-3,TRBV5-1,CASSLLSRGGTDTQYF
TRBJ2-3,TRBV5-1,CATGTGSTDTQYF
TRBJ1-1,TRBV6-1,CASIVGTAYTEAFF
TRBJ2-3,TRBV6-1,CASLPGLGTDTQYF
TRBJ2-7,TRBV30,CAWSVPGGPNCF
TRBJ1-1,TRBV2,CASISFGVNTEAFF
TRBJ2-7,TRBV18,CASSSPGQGTSSYEQYF
TRBJ2-3,TRBV7-2,CASSLVADTQYF
TRBJ2-2,TRBV5-6,CASSFLTADTGELFF
TRBJ1-2,TRBV15,CATSRPPWSYTF
TRBJ2-7,TRBV5-1,CASSLAGGDPTF
TRBJ1-1,TRBV29-1,CSVHHGGNTEAFF
TRBJ2-2,TRBV5-1,CASRLGTGDTGELFF
TRBJ2-2,TRBV7-9,CAGTGLAGELFF
TRBJ1-2,TRBV10-2,CASSESDDYGYTF
TRBJ1-4,TRBV7-9,CASSLAVRDEKLFF
TRBJ2-6,TRBV2,CASNLPGQRTSGANVLTF
TRBJ2-1,TRBV11-3,CASSSGPYNEQFF
TRBJ1-5,TRBV15,CATRGTGGFSDQPQHF
TRBJ2-7,TRBV14,CASSQDGVWDLNRNEQYF
TRBJ2-1,TRBV11-3,CASSVGNSALNEQFF
TRBJ2-1,TRBV7-8,CASSLALGYNEQFF
TRBJ2-1,TRBV19,CAVKGLSSYNEQFF
TRBJ1-1,TRBV30,CAWAPGVGTEAFF
TRBJ1-1,TRBV9,CASTGRGDRGLQEAFF
TRBJ1-5,TRBV7-2,CASSLSNNQPQHF
TRBJ1-1,TRBV5-1,CASSLGDRLDVAEAFF